This TCR beta chain is drawn from a study of T cells after yellow fever vaccination. Whole-study results and caveats: The study re-detected most primary-vaccination clones after the booster (roughly 95% CD4, 88% CD8).

This clonotype was counted at least ten times. What it binds is unknown. TCRdb redid the calling of the 5' RACE reads with MiXCR, one entry per CDR3 protein. This table holds about 57,000 distinct CDR3 sequences, approximately 7% found once. V shed 10 bases and J shed 5 bases, with 9 bases lying between them. The CDR3 contains 10 residues. Germline V gene lookup returns CDR1 MDHEN and CDR2 SYDVKM. This TCR came from a man aged 30-40 years who received the YFV17D yellow fever vaccine. This sequence joins TRBV28 and TRBJ2-7; D remains ambiguous. The specimen was CD8+ T cells sorted from PBMCs, collected 15 days after the yellow fever booster vaccination. For the CDR3, the DNA is TGTGCCACCCGCCTCAACGAGCAGTACTTC. The encoded protein is CATRLNEQYF.